This T cell receptor beta chain was identified during a study of beta chain features in type 1 diabetes. Broader study findings: The naive, central memory and Treg TCRB repertoires looked more alike in patients than they did in healthy donors. A definitive answer on HLA type influencing TCRB rearrangement was not reached here.

Expressed TCRB transcripts were sequenced because the entire RNA isolate underwent reverse transcription. Sequencing was performed with immunoSEQ multiplex PCR; in TCRdb, only in-frame clones are kept and a portion is missing. The data show 350,000 to 400,000 clones, about 14% seen once. This clone was seen a few times. Its antigen is as yet unknown. The V and J ends lost 5 bases and 4 bases respectively, with 17 bases between them. The CDR3 is 14 amino acids. Per germline, CDR1 SQVTM and CDR2 ANQGSEA. This TCR came from a woman aged 18-29 years in good health. Sequencing was performed on naive CD4+ T cells from blood. The rearrangement joins TRBV29-1 to TRBJ1-1; the D is unclear. The CDR3 sequence: CSVIKTGSGTEAFF. The DNA of the CDR3 is TGCAGCGTTATTAAAACTGGGAGTGGCACTGAAGCTTTCTTT.